Listed here are 31 T cell receptor beta chains from one sample, sequenced in a study of beta chain features in type 1 diabetes. The whole isolated RNA underwent reverse transcription, so sequencing captured expressed TCRB transcripts. Profiling relied on immunoSEQ multiplex PCR, and the TCRdb table lists in-frame clones only, not all of them. The data contain roughly 500,000 clones, over 10% of them seen just once; the ten biggest clones take up 0.035% to 0.05%. Sequencing used naive CD4+ T cells from blood. Source of these receptors: a woman aged 18-29 years in good health.

V and J are TRBV7-2 and TRBJ2-3; weak D call: TRBD1 (5 bases). The CDR3 runs to 12 residues. The V gene lost 6 bases and the J gene lost 1 base, with 5 bases spanning the gap. Germline CDR1 reads SGHTA; CDR2 reads FQGNSA. CDR3 protein: CASRTGTDTQYF. In DNA, the CDR3 is TGTGCCAGCAGGACAGGCACAGATACGCAGTATTTT.

The CDR3 loop reads CASSELGRVQETQYF. The CDR3 bases are TGTGCCAGCAGTGAGCTGGGGCGGGTGCAAGAGACCCAGTACTTC. V is TRBV27 and J is TRBJ2-5, with D perhaps TRBD1 or TRBD2 (5 bases each). The CDR3 runs to 15 residues. Deletions cut 5 bases from V and 2 bases from J, with 15 bases between. Looked up from germline, CDR1 is MNHEY and CDR2 is SMNVEV (reference sequence).

The chain is built from TRBV6-1 and TRBJ2-4; D call uncertain. Germline CDR1 and CDR2: MNHNS and SASEGT. Trimming stripped 6 bases from V and 6 bases from J, with 21 bases between. The CDR3 extends over 16 amino acids. CDR3 DNA sequence: TGTGCCAGCAGGGAACAACCGGGCCTCAATTCAAACATTCAGTACTTC. Protein: CASREQPGLNSNIQYF.

This clone was seen a few times. V usage is TRBV29-1 and J usage is TRBJ2-1, with a tentative D call TRBD1 (6 bases). CDR3 length: 13 residues. In germline, CDR1 is SQVTM, CDR2 ANQGSEA. The V gene lost 3 bases and the J gene lost 8 bases, with 14 bases spanning the gap. CDR3 in amino acids: CSVEGRGLHEQFF. CDR3 nucleotides: TGCAGCGTTGAGGGCAGGGGTTTACATGAGCAGTTCTTC.

This clone appeared a single time. The rearrangement uses TRBV29-1 and TRBJ2-5; 10 bases match TRBD1. CDR1 SQVTM and CDR2 ANQGSEA come from the germline V gene. This CDR3 is built from 15 residues. The ends lost 4 bases at V and 5 bases at J; junction bases unmatched: 10. The CDR3 protein is CSVARGTGVMETQYF. In DNA form, the CDR3 reads TGCAGCGTTGCGCGGGGGACAGGGGTTATGGAGACCCAGTACTTC.

The chain has TRBV2 and TRBJ2-4; D gene ambiguous. The CDR3 spans 13 residues. Germline CDR1 is SNHLY and CDR2 is FYNNEI. Trimming cost V 10 bases and J 1 base, with 11 bases left between them. In DNA form, the CDR3 reads TGTGCCACCCGCCGAGTGGCCAAAAACATTCAGTACTTC. Translated, it gives CATRRVAKNIQYF.

This sequence joins TRBV2 and TRBJ2-1; 10 bases align to TRBD2. After removal of 4 bases from V and 0 bases from J, the junction contained 0 bases not matched to a gene. The CDR3 runs 15 residues. Germline values: CDR1 SNHLY, CDR2 FYNNEI. CDR3 sequence: CASSGLAGSYNEQFF. DNA for the CDR3: TGTGCCAGCAGTGGACTAGCGGGCTCCTACAATGAGCAGTTCTTC.

Only a few counts were recorded for this clone. J is TRBJ2-3 and V is TRBV29-1, with 8 bases that match TRBD2. The junction had 10 bases not matched to a gene; V was cut back by 4 bases and J by 4 bases. The CDR3 consists of 15 residues. From germline, CDR1 is SQVTM and CDR2 ANQGSEA. CDR3 loop: CSVGVRGARADTQYF. The CDR3 coding sequence is TGCAGCGTTGGGGTGCGGGGGGCGCGCGCAGATACGCAGTATTTT.

The chain has TRBV19 and TRBJ2-2; D gene unclear. V shed 6 bases and J shed 7 bases, with 27 bases lying between them. The germline V gene has CDR1 LNHDA and CDR2 SQIVND (reference sequence). The CDR3 runs 18 residues. DNA for the CDR3: TGTGCCAGTAGCCTGAAGTTCTGGGCAGAAGGTGGAATCGGGGAGCTGTTTTTT. As protein: CASSLKFWAEGGIGELFF.

The V and J genes are TRBV15 and TRBJ1-1; 10 bases fit TRBD1. This CDR3 spans 14 amino acids. Germline V lookup: CDR1 LNHNV, CDR2 YYDKDF (reference sequence). J lost 6 bases, V lost 1 base, and 2 bases had no gene match. Written as DNA, the CDR3 is TGTGCCACCAGCAGAGGGGACAGGGGCCCTGAAGCTTTCTTT. It yields the protein CATSRGDRGPEAFF.

The chain combines TRBV2 with TRBJ1-2; 9 bases map to TRBD1. With V trimmed by 8 bases and J by 7 bases, 14 bases remained unmatched. Looked up from germline, CDR1 is SNHLY and CDR2 is FYNNEI. This CDR3 has 15 amino acids. CDR3 residues: CASLSAGTGTSGYTF. The DNA of the CDR3 is TGTGCCAGCCTCTCGGCCGGGACAGGGACATCTGGCTACACCTTC.

This clone was picked up a small number of times. In DNA, the CDR3 is TGCAGCGTAATGTACAGGGCAAACACTGAAGCTTTCTTT. This sequence encodes CSVMYRANTEAFF. The chain combines TRBV29-1 with TRBJ1-1; D perhaps matches TRBD1 (6 bases). The CDR3 is made up of 13 amino acids. The germline V and J ends were trimmed by 6 bases and 2 bases, with 13 bases remaining between them. Germline CDR1 is SQVTM and CDR2 is ANQGSEA.

Here the CDR3 reads CASSFNTQETQYF. CDR3 bases: TGCGCCAGCAGCTTTAACACACAAGAGACCCAGTACTTC. The chain combines TRBV5-1 with TRBJ2-5; no reliable D call. The CDR3 runs 13 residues. The V end lost 2 bases, the J end lost 2 bases, and 7 bases lay between the germline ends. CDR1 is SGHRS, CDR2 YFSETQ, per germline.

The table lists this clone with a few counts. The chain recombines TRBV18 with TRBJ2-2, with D perhaps being TRBD1 or TRBD2 (5 bases each). The CDR3 spans 15 residues. Trimming shortened V by 8 bases and J by 8 bases, and 21 bases separated the two germline ends. Germline V gene sequence: CDR1 KGHSH, CDR2 LQKENI. CDR3 DNA: TGTGCCAGCCAACCCAAGGGACGCGCACGGGGGGAGCTGTTTTTT. It translates to CASQPKGRARGELFF.

The CDR3 protein is CASSLQNRSLRAKNIQYF. The CDR3 DNA follows: TGTGCCAGCAGCTTACAGAACCGATCCCTGAGAGCCAAAAACATTCAGTACTTC. The chain carries TRBV13 and TRBJ2-4; D not certain. Trimming left V 2 bases short and J 0 bases short, with 17 bases between. The CDR3 sequence is 18 residues long. Germline assignment: CDR1 PRHDT and CDR2 FYEKMQ (reference sequence).

This clone has more than one count but fewer than ten. This rearrangement joins TRBV7-2 to TRBJ2-7; the D gene is possibly TRBD1 (6 bases). The CDR3 runs to 15 residues. With 1 base removed from V and 1 base from J, the gap between germline ends came to 11 bases. In germline, CDR1 is SGHTA, CDR2 FQGNSA. CDR3 sequence: CASSLGLGASYEQYF. DNA for the CDR3: TGTGCCAGCAGCTTAGGACTGGGGGCATCCTACGAGCAGTACTTC.

The chain uses TRBV5-4 and TRBJ1-2; D is undetermined. The V gene lost 2 bases and the J gene lost 3 bases, with 11 bases spanning the gap. This CDR3 comprises 14 residues. The germline gives CDR1 SGHNT, CDR2 YYREEE (reference sequence). This chain's CDR3 is CASSLKAGDYGYTF. DNA for the CDR3: TGTGCCAGCAGCTTAAAAGCCGGGGACTATGGCTACACCTTC.

This clone was picked up a small number of times. This rearrangement joins TRBV29-1 to TRBJ2-7, with D tentatively TRBD1 or TRBD2 (6 bases each). With 6 bases removed from V and 2 bases from J, the gap between germline ends came to 17 bases. CDR1 and CDR2 from the germline V gene are SQVTM and ANQGSEA. This CDR3 region has 14 residues. CDR3 in amino acids: CSVPGGLGPYEQYV. The CDR3 DNA reads TGCAGCGTGCCTGGGGGGCTTGGACCCTACGAGCAGTACGTC.

For the CDR3, the DNA is TGTGCCAGCAGCCCAACAGGGCCTCAAGAGACCCAGTACTTC. Protein: CASSPTGPQETQYF. The chain has TRBV7-2 and TRBJ2-5; TRBD1 is a possible D gene (6 bases). Deletions cut 5 bases from V and 2 bases from J, with 12 bases between. The germline gives CDR1 SGHTA, CDR2 FQGNSA. The CDR3 loop spans 14 amino acids.

This clone turned up a few times. This chain uses TRBV10-3 with TRBJ2-3; D may be TRBD2 (6 bases). There are 18 residues in the CDR3. Germline V gene lookup returns CDR1 ENHRY and CDR2 SYGVKD. Trimming left V 2 bases short and J 2 bases short, with 20 bases between. The CDR3 DNA sequence: TGTGCCATCAGTGAGGCGGAGCGGGCAGGCATTCACACAGATACGCAGTATTTT. Its protein product is CAISEAERAGIHTDTQYF.

This clone was recorded a few times. The V call is TRBV25-1, the J call TRBJ2-3; perhaps D is TRBD1 or TRBD2 (6 bases each). The CDR3 runs 11 residues. V lost 4 bases to trimming and J lost 10 bases, with 9 bases between them. The germline V gene has CDR1 MGHDK and CDR2 SYGVNS. CDR3 sequence reads: CASSAGASQYF. CDR3 DNA sequence: TGTGCCAGCAGTGCGGGGGCGTCGCAGTATTTT. The whole variable domain, filled in from reference TRBV25-1 and TRBJ2-3, reads EADIYQTPRYLVIGTGKKITLECSQTMGHDKMYWYQQDPGMELHLIHYSYGVNSTEKGDLSSESTVSRIRTEHFPLTLESARPSHTSQYLCASSAGASQYFGPGTRLTVL.

This clone was seen a handful of times. The rearrangement uses TRBV5-1 and TRBJ2-7, with D perhaps matching TRBD1 (6 bases). V was clipped by 4 bases and J by 4 bases, with 12 bases between them. The germline gives CDR1 SGHRS, CDR2 YFSETQ. The CDR3 covers 13 residues. The CDR3 loop is CASSRDNGYEQYV. As DNA, the CDR3 is TGCGCCAGCAGCCGGGACAACGGGTACGAGCAGTACGTC.

This chain links TRBV27 with TRBJ2-1; the match to TRBD1 covers 9 bases. The length of the CDR3 is 18 residues. Germline loops: CDR1 MNHEY, CDR2 SMNVEV (reference sequence). The ends lost 8 bases at V and 10 bases at J; junction bases unmatched: 24. This CDR3 reads CASPLRGTAGTGKEEQFF. The CDR3 DNA reads as TGTGCCAGCCCATTAAGGGGTACTGCCGGGACAGGGAAGGAAGAGCAGTTCTTC.

Only a few counts were recorded for this clone. The rearrangement joins TRBV14 to TRBJ2-3; the D call may be TRBD1 or TRBD2 (5 bases each). The V and J ends lost 6 bases and 2 bases respectively, with 12 bases between them. CDR1 and CDR2 (germline): SGHDN, FVKESK. The CDR3 has 14 amino acids. DNA for the CDR3: TGTGCCAGCAGTATGCTTGGGACCACAGATACGCAGTATTTT. Amino acid sequence: CASSMLGTTDTQYF.

The chain couples TRBV7-9 to TRBJ1-1, with no clear D. V was shortened by 0 bases and J by 1 base, with 9 bases between the two germline ends. This CDR3 is 15 amino acids long. The germline CDR1 and CDR2 sequences are SEHNR and FQNEAQ (reference sequence). CDR3 protein: CASSLATTWNTEAFF. As DNA, the CDR3 is TGTGCCAGCAGCTTAGCGACCACATGGAACACTGAAGCTTTCTTT.

This clone appeared a few times. The gene calls are TRBV7-3 and TRBJ2-1, with 8 bases fitting TRBD2. Looked up from germline, CDR1 is SGHTA and CDR2 is FQGTGA. The length of the CDR3 is 15 residues. Trimming cost V 5 bases and J 3 bases; bases outside gene matches: 6. The DNA for the CDR3 is TGTGCCAGCAGCCCGAGCGGGGGCGGCTACAATGAGCAGTTCTTC. Its translation: CASSPSGGGYNEQFF.

The chain couples TRBV2 to TRBJ2-1; 8 nucleotides align to TRBD1. The CDR3 is 16 residues long. CDR1 SNHLY and CDR2 FYNNEI come from the germline V gene. Trimming cost V 8 bases and J 0 bases; bases outside gene matches: 9. CDR3 region: CASRKTGAVSYNEQFF. CDR3 sequence (DNA): TGTGCCAGCCGGAAGACAGGGGCCGTCTCCTACAATGAGCAGTTCTTC.

A word on this clone: Other DNA sequences of this sample code for an identical CDR3. The chain has TRBV18 and TRBJ2-5, with a possible D match to TRBD1 (6 bases). V was trimmed by 3 bases and J by 2 bases, leaving 7 bases between them. This CDR3 contains 13 residues. Germline V gene lookup returns CDR1 KGHSH and CDR2 LQKENI. CDR3 DNA sequence: TGTGCCAGCTCACCGGGACAACAAGAGACCCAGTACTTC. Encoded protein: CASSPGQQETQYF.

This clone was counted a few times. Distinct nucleotide sequences in the sample also encode this CDR3. This chain connects TRBV7-3 to TRBJ2-3; D might be TRBD1 or TRBD2, each matching 5 bases. CDR1 SGHTA and CDR2 FQGTGA come from the germline V gene. Trimming took off 0 bases at V and 1 base at J, with 5 bases between the two ends. This CDR3 is 14 amino acids long. The CDR3 region has the DNA TGTGCCAGCAGCTTAACGGGACGCACAGATACGCAGTATTTT. This gives the protein CASSLTGRTDTQYF.

There are many counts of this clone. J is TRBJ2-5 and V is TRBV29-1; weak D call: TRBD2 (5 bases). The V end was cut by 8 bases, the J end by 5 bases, with 15 bases between. The CDR3 covers 12 residues. The V gene's germline CDR1 is SQVTM and CDR2 ANQGSEA. In nucleotides, the CDR3 is TGCAGCATAGTCCCTACGGGGGAGACCCAGTACTTC. Amino acid sequence: CSIVPTGETQYF.

The genes are TRBV4-3 and TRBJ2-7; D remains unclear. This CDR3 spans 14 amino acids. Germline V gene sequence: CDR1 LGHNA, CDR2 YSLEER. The V end was cut by 0 bases, the J end by 0 bases, with 6 bases between. CDR3 amino acids: CASSQDQGSYEQYF. CDR3 DNA sequence: TGCGCCAGCAGCCAAGATCAAGGCTCCTACGAGCAGTACTTC.